This section outlines one T cell receptor (beta chain) sequence together with its context. Its antigen remains undetermined. Base qualities were left out, and no much larger clone turns up one base away. Using the deep immunoSEQ assay, TCR CDR3 regions were amplified from genomic DNA by multiplex PCR. Extracted genomic DNA from each cell subset was spread evenly across all wells of several immunoSEQ 96-well plates, with each plate serving as a replicate. For sorted subsets, each replicate PCR was loaded with approximately 200 ng genomic DNA, equivalent to some 31,000 T cell genomes. Purified libraries were quantified with a Qubit 3.0 fluorometer, sized on a Bioanalyzer 2100, and re-quantified with the KAPA Library Quantification kit. Every immunoSEQ 96-well plate was sequenced on a separate single-read 150-cycle Illumina NextSeq 550 flow cell. The published analysis was carried out like this. Because the immunoSEQ output included only junctional sequences and no quality scores, the filtering could not be the same as the filtering used for full-length reads. To assign V/J genes and CDR3, sequences were annotated against IMGT germline references using PyIR, a Python wrapper for IgBLAST v1.9. Reads with weak V/J assignments (E-value above 1e-6), missing CDR3, stop codons, out-of-frame junctions, or ambiguous translated residues were removed. V3J clonotypes were defined as sequences sharing the same inferred V gene, J gene, and CDR3 amino acid sequence. The percentage overlap between two repertoires was calculated by dividing the number of shared unique clonotypes by the size of the smaller repertoire. Repertoire richness was assessed with RTK rarefaction, the Chao1 estimator, and Recon v2.1 estimates of unobserved clonotypes. Generation probabilities were computed with OLGA for all TCRbeta clonotypes obtained by the gDNA method from several donors. As stored in TCRdb, this immuneACCESS dataset retains in-frame rearrangements with V and J assigned. A fraction of the clones does not appear; measured against another copy, unresolved V genes explain less than half of the discrepancy, and the remainder lacks a known reason. The V and J calls and clone size come from that table; D and trimming were worked out from the DNA. The sample records 2 million to 3 million clones, around 90% of which are singletons. The ten largest make up more than 0.12% of the sample.

This entry is derived from a study of shared clonotypes between healthy human individuals (dated by TCRdb to about 2020). Study-level background: A few men and two women, aged 18 to 49 years, made up the cohort. For each donor, CD4 naive and CD4 memory were each run on three plates, CD8 naive on two plates, and CD8 memory on one plate. To estimate repertoire size and how much clonotype sharing occurs between individuals, the study deeply sequenced the blood TCR repertoires of about five healthy adults. To increase sequencing depth and limit assay-specific biases, TCR repertoire library preparation and sequencing were carried out by different laboratories using diverse techniques. Per donor, leukapheresis produced somewhere between about 0.9 and 9 billion PBMCs. Findings and caveats that apply to the study as a whole: Compared with non-shared clonotypes, clonotypes shared by all four sorted-subset donors had higher generation probabilities. Rarefaction of sorted-subset datasets indicated incomplete sequencing despite the large sequencing depth. Sharing across a handful of donors was observed for around 5% of naive CD4, 3% to 3.5% of naive CD8, about 2.3% of memory CD4, and roughly 0.4% of memory CD8 clonotypes. Sampling was restricted to blood, and TCR repertoires in tissue are likely to differ from TCR repertoires in blood. Naive subsets generally had larger estimated clonotype richness than memory subsets did. Pairwise subsampling led to the expectation that sequencing depth would affect the degree of clonotype sharing among donors. Because the study included a small number of donors, the genetic and exposure-history diversity represented was limited.

Deletion took 4 bases off V and 5 bases off J, with a span of 15 bases between the germline ends. The CDR3 has 14 amino acids, counting the end cysteine and phenylalanine. Just the 42-base CDR3 DNA is kept, in frame starting at base 1. In the germline V gene, CDR1 corresponds to SGHDN and CDR2 to FVKESK. The donors were healthy, HIV-negative adults who had no recently reported acute infections or vaccinations. Every donor was a Caucasian adult living in Nashville, Tennessee, USA. Magnetic negative selection was used to enrich CD4+ T cells, after which naive cells were positively selected on CD45RA and the negative fraction became the memory subset. Blood was obtained by leukapheresis, after which PBMCs were separated by Ficoll-Histopaque density gradient centrifugation and cryopreserved in liquid nitrogen vapor phase. Purity and quantity of every magnetically sorted T cell population were checked by analytical flow cytometry. Genomic DNA was isolated from each sorted fraction and quantified by UV absorbance on a Nanodrop 2000c.

The chain couples TRBV14 to TRBJ2-7, with the identity of the D gene unclear. Sequenced: naive CD4+ T cells sorted from blood. Per the publication, the cell subset or site label means: CD45RA+ positively selected. This TCR was recovered from a young man in good health. The CDR3 loop reads CASSPGPVGNEQYF. The DNA sequence reads TGTGCCAGCAGCCCCGGTCCGGTCGGCAACGAGCAGTACTTC.